This T cell receptor (beta chain) was identified in a study of blood T cell repertoires in COVID-19. CDR1 is MDHEN and CDR2 is SYDVKM in the germline V gene. V dropped 7 bases and J dropped 2 bases, with 15 bases sitting between them. The CDR3 has 14 amino acids. Using immunoSEQ multiplex PCR, the repertoire was profiled, and TCRdb retains in-frame clones only, with some absent. The profile shows fewer than 65,000 clones, roughly four fifths of them singletons. Sequenced: peripheral blood. This sequence was found in a human donor in a cohort sampled during active COVID-19. The rearrangement joins TRBV28 to TRBJ2-7, with TRBD2 as a possible D gene (5 bases). CDR3 region: CASIRTPGPYEQYF. CDR3 bases: TGTGCCAGCATTCGGACTCCCGGACCCTACGAGCAGTACTTC. Filled out from reference TRBV28 and TRBJ2-7, the complete variable domain reads DVKVTQSSRYLVKRTGEKVFLECVQDMDHENMFWYRQDPGLGLRLIYFSYDVKMKEKGDIPEGYSVSREKKERFSLILESASTNQTSMYLCASIRTPGPYEQYFGPGTRLTVT.